This T cell receptor beta chain was profiled in a study of regulatory T cells in long-lasting Graves disease. Points from the study as a whole: With approximately 2,500 shared public clonotypes, persistent patients exceeded new patients, who shared about a thousand.

Arm-PCR of CDR3 regions and iRepertoire HTBI primers were the basis on which TCR beta libraries were built. A single record per CDR3 protein comes from TCRdb applying MiXCR to the multiplex PCR reads. In the table there are 450,000 to 500,000 distinct CDR3 sequences, roughly 16% of which are singletons. With 4 bases clipped from V and 3 bases from J, the junction kept 7 bases outside the gene matches. Germline CDR1 SGHRS, CDR2 YFSETQ. The CDR3 is 15 residues long. The time point here: newly diagnosed GD, antithyroid drugs for less than 3 months. After RNA was extracted from PBMCs, the TCR library was made from it. This clonotype was recorded many times. Its target is not known. Separately, the same data were catalogued under a study of T cells in Graves' hyperthyroidism and ophthalmopathy. From that report: Researchers defined stable Graves' hyperthyroidism as no ophthalmopathy progression within 18 months.

The TCR sequence derives from a man between 40 and 49 years old with Graves disease. The source material was peripheral blood mononuclear cells (PBMCs), sampled at new diagnosis, from a patient treated with antithyroid drugs. V usage is TRBV5-1 and J usage is TRBJ2-3, with 8 positions matching TRBD1. Here the CDR3 DNA reads TGCGCCAGCAGCCTACCACAGGGGGATACAGATACGCAGTATTTT. The encoded protein is CASSLPQGDTDTQYF.